These 15 T cell receptor beta chains were all obtained from the same sample, sequenced in a study of radiation and T cells in renal cell carcinoma. Method: immunoSEQ multiplex PCR; TCRdb's copy keeps in-frame clones and lacks some. The sample includes 15,000 to 20,000 clones, 45% to 70% of them seen just once. Documented treatment: 15 Gy SBRT to primary tumor, nephrectomy 4 weeks later. Source: tumor tissue, taken from a patient whose treatment included radiotherapy and nephrectomy. The receptor source for this set is a man aged 45-65 years with renal cell carcinoma.

This chain links TRBV18 with TRBJ1-6; maybe TRBD1 (5 bases). The CDR3 length is 15 residues. In germline, CDR1 is KGHSH, CDR2 LQKENI. Between the trimmed V and J ends, which lost 5 bases and 7 bases, there was a span of 15 bases. The CDR3: CASSTSGTINSPLHF. Here the CDR3 DNA reads TGTGCCAGCTCAACCTCCGGGACCATCAATTCACCCCTCCACTTT.

The V gene is TRBV5-4, the J gene TRBJ1-1; 7 bases fit TRBD1. CDR1 is SGHNT, CDR2 YYREEE, per germline (reference sequence). CDR3 size: 15 residues. J was trimmed by 1 base and V by 6 bases; bases with no gene match: 9. The CDR3 region has the DNA TGTGCCAGCACCTCTTCAAGGGACAGGAACACTGAAGCTTTCTTT. It is translated as CASTSSRDRNTEAFF.

The genes are TRBV6-1 and TRBJ1-2, with D possibly TRBD1 on 6 matching bases. The CDR3 length is 15 residues. CDR1 and CDR2 from the germline V gene are MNHNS and SASEGT. V was shortened by 3 bases and J by 7 bases, with 18 bases between the two germline ends. The chain's CDR3 is CASSDGWGQGGGYTF. The CDR3 DNA follows: TGTGCCAGCAGTGATGGGTGGGGGCAGGGCGGTGGCTACACCTTC.

This chain joins TRBV5-1 and TRBJ2-6; D might be TRBD1 (5 bases). The CDR3 is 16 amino acids. Germline V gene data show CDR1 as SGHRS and CDR2 as YFSETQ. V lost 1 base to trimming and J lost 0 bases, with 8 bases between them. The CDR3 sequence is CASSLTGTSGANVLTF. Written as DNA, the CDR3 is TGCGCCAGCAGCTTGACAGGTACCTCTGGGGCCAACGTCCTGACTTTC.

A few counts support this clone. The chain carries TRBV19 and TRBJ2-1; D is possibly TRBD1 (5 bases). The CDR3 spans 16 residues. Trimming shortened V by 4 bases and J by 0 bases, and 13 bases separated the two germline ends. CDR1 LNHDA and CDR2 SQIVND come from the germline V gene (reference sequence). CDR3 DNA sequence: TGTGCCAGTAGTACCCAAGGACACAGCTCCTACAATGAGCAGTTCTTC. Protein sequence: CASSTQGHSSYNEQFF.

The V gene is TRBV2, the J gene TRBJ1-1, with D unclear. Trimming shortened V by 5 bases and J by 8 bases, and 6 bases separated the two germline ends. Germline loops: CDR1 SNHLY, CDR2 FYNNEI. CDR3 length equals 10 residues. Written as DNA, the CDR3 is TGTGCCAGCAGTAGGCCGGAAGCTTTCTTT. Translation: CASSRPEAFF.

The chain combines TRBV2 with TRBJ1-4; 7 bases match TRBD1. The CDR3 runs 13 residues. Per the germline V gene, CDR1 is SNHLY and CDR2 is FYNNEI. Trimming at V came to 8 bases and at J to 8 bases, leaving 8 bases not matched to a gene. The CDR3: CASSGQEAEKLFF. CDR3 coding DNA: TGTGCCAGCTCTGGACAGGAAGCGGAAAAACTGTTTTTT.

The chain employs TRBV5-6 and TRBJ1-4; D not certain. The CDR3 length is 13 residues. Germline CDR1 reads SGHDT; CDR2 reads YYEEEE. The V and J ends lost 4 bases and 7 bases respectively, with 11 bases between them. The CDR3 DNA follows: TGTGCCAGCAGCCCCATAGGTGGTGAAAAACTGTTTTTT. This translates into CASSPIGGEKLFF.

The chain employs TRBV2 and TRBJ2-4, with 10 positions matching TRBD2. The V segment lost 6 bases and the J segment 0 bases; nucleotides outside the gene matches: 8. The length of the CDR3 is 17 residues. Germline-derived CDR1 and CDR2 are SNHLY and FYNNEI. CDR3 amino acids: CASSLFLAGGAKNIQYF. In DNA form, the CDR3 reads TGTGCCAGCAGCCTTTTCTTAGCGGGAGGAGCCAAAAACATTCAGTACTTC.

V usage is TRBV29-1 and J usage is TRBJ1-1, with a tentative D call TRBD1 (5 bases). Trimming stripped 4 bases from V and 10 bases from J, with 13 bases between. Germline CDR1 is SQVTM and CDR2 is ANQGSEA. This CDR3 has 11 residues. The CDR3 spells CSVGTGLGAFF. In DNA form, the CDR3 reads TGCAGCGTTGGGACGGGACTAGGAGCTTTCTTT.

The J gene is TRBJ1-3, the V gene TRBV6-6; 7 bases are shared with TRBD1. Unmatched junction bases numbered 8, after V lost 8 bases and J lost 4 bases. Germline values: CDR1 MNHNY, CDR2 SVGAGI (reference sequence). The CDR3 totals 14 residues. The CDR3 loop is CASSQQGSGNTIYF. The DNA for the CDR3 is TGTGCCAGCTCCCAACAGGGGTCGGGAAACACCATATATTTT.

In this sample, this clone turned up a few times. The chain couples TRBV9 to TRBJ2-7; D is uncertain. Germline assignment: CDR1 SGDLS and CDR2 YYNGEE. There are 14 residues in the CDR3. Deletions cut 3 bases from V and 0 bases from J, with 10 bases between. This CDR3 reads CASSESLASYEQYF. The CDR3 bases are TGTGCCAGCAGCGAGAGTCTTGCCTCCTACGAGCAGTACTTC. Full variable domain (outside the CDR3, taken from reference TRBV9 and TRBJ2-7): DSGVTQTPKHLITATGQRVTLRCSPRSGDLSVYWYQQSLDQGLQFLIQYYNGEERAKGNILERFSAQQFPDLHSELNLSSLELGDSALYFCASSESLASYEQYFGPGTRLTVT.

The chain employs TRBV6-5 and TRBJ2-7; TRBD1 or TRBD2 may be the D gene (5 bases each). This CDR3 is built from 14 residues. Germline V gene data show CDR1 as MNHEY and CDR2 as SVGAGI. V was trimmed by 2 bases and J by 3 bases, leaving 11 bases between them. CDR3 bases: TGTGCCAGCAGTTACAGGGGACCCCTCTACGAGCAGTACTTC. It encodes CASSYRGPLYEQYF.

The chain has TRBV5-5 and TRBJ2-5, with no clear D. This CDR3 has 16 amino acids. The ends were cut back, 0 bases at V and 2 bases at J, with 14 bases in the middle. CDR1 SGHKS and CDR2 YYEKEE come from the germline V gene (reference sequence). As DNA, the CDR3 is TGTGCCAGCAGCTTGGAGTTCGGTCCCTATCAAGAGACCCAGTACTTC. Translation: CASSLEFGPYQETQYF.

The J gene is TRBJ2-1, the V gene TRBV9; 10 bases agree with TRBD1. The CDR3 totals 14 residues. CDR1 and CDR2 (germline): SGDLS, YYNGEE. Losses at the gene ends were 4 bases for V and 5 bases for J; bases not matched to a gene: 3. The CDR3 DNA sequence: TGTGCCAGCAGCCCGGGACAGGGGAACAATGAGCAGTTCTTC. Translation gives CASSPGQGNNEQFF.